This T cell receptor beta chain originates from a study of Graves' ophthalmopathy and Graves' hyperthyroidism. Whole-study findings and limits: Prediction of ophthalmopathy progression reached about 70% sensitivity and roughly 72% specificity.

TCR beta CDR3 amplification used RNA transcripts. RT-PCR was first run with HTBI primers, then multiplex PCR in a second round. TCRdb re-called the multiplex PCR reads through MiXCR, storing one row per CDR3 protein. The sample has 400,000 or so distinct CDR3 sequences; 15% to 20% are singletons. This clonotype was observed once. As yet, its antigen is unknown. The TCR was taken from an adult woman with stable Graves' hyperthyroidism. The specimen sequenced was peripheral blood.

The CDR3 here is CASSFSGLGMGTQYF. The CDR3 DNA is TGTGCCAGCAGTTTCTCGGGACTGGGTATGGGGACCCAGTACTTC. This sequence joins TRBV28 and TRBJ2-5; a possible D gene is TRBD2 (6 bases). The CDR3 spans 15 residues. Germline-derived CDR1 and CDR2 are MDHEN and SYDVKM. Trimming cost V 3 bases and J 7 bases, with 18 bases left between them.